The next 8 T cell receptor beta chains were all read from a single sample in a study of T cells expressing NK-cell markers (dated by TCRdb to 2018 to 2020). Libraries were constructed by 5' RACE. The instrument given in TCRdb is Illumina HiSeq 2000. TCRdb reprocessed the reads and lists each CDR3 protein sequence as a single entry, with no DNA. The table held for this sample gives a few hundred thousand distinct CDR3 sequences. The ten largest clones take up roughly 5.2% of the sample. Sequencing input: blood T cells: a sorted CD56 or NKG2C T cell subset, CD4+ or CD8+ T cells, or bulk PBMC T cells (not recorded which). The receptor source for this set is a man aged 18-75 years in good health.

V gene TRBV7-9 combines with J gene TRBJ2-6; without DNA, the TCRdb call of TRBD1 cannot be checked. Germline CDR1 is SEHNR and CDR2 is FQNEAQ (reference sequence). CDR3 length: 17 residues. CDR3 residues: CASSPRTDRSGANVLTF. The full variable domain, with the rest looked up from reference TRBV7-9 and TRBJ2-6, is DTGVSQNPRHKITKRGQNVTFRCDPISEHNRLYWYRQTLGQGPEFLTYFQNEAQLEKSRLLSDRFSAERPKGSFSTLEIQRTEQGDSAMYLCASSPRTDRSGANVLTFGAGSRLTVL.

The chain joins TRBV5-7 to TRBJ2-3. TRBV5-7 is reported as an ORF; its role is uncertain. CDR3 length: 15 amino acids. The CDR3 loop is CASSFKWSSTDTQYF.

The chain is built from TRBV20-1 and TRBJ2-2; TCRdb's D call of TRBD2 is untestable without DNA. CDR3 length equals 15 residues. The V gene's germline CDR1 is DFQATT and CDR2 SNEGSKA (reference sequence). CDR3 region: CSARGAGGWTGELFF.

J is TRBJ1-2 and V is TRBV28; no DNA is available, so the TRBD1 call from TCRdb remains unchecked. The CDR3 covers 14 residues. The V gene's germline CDR1 is MDHEN and CDR2 SYDVKM. CDR3 amino acids: CASSTQGVKYGYTF.

This rearrangement joins TRBV10-3 to TRBJ1-5; TCRdb picks TRBD1, but there is no DNA to check that call. There are 15 residues in the CDR3. The germline gives CDR1 ENHRY, CDR2 SYGVKD. The CDR3 spells CAVPGQGFGNQPQHF.

This sequence joins TRBV7-2 and TRBJ2-2. Germline lookup yields CDR1 SGHTA and CDR2 FQGNSA. The CDR3 spans 15 residues. CDR3 sequence: CASSPTSVNTGELFF.

V usage is TRBV20-1 and J usage is TRBJ1-3. Germline V CDR1 and CDR2: DFQATT, SNEGSKA (reference sequence). This CDR3 contains 12 residues. The CDR3 here is CSGWGSGNTIYF.

The chain recombines TRBV10-3 with TRBJ1-1; TCRdb selects TRBD1, and the lack of DNA leaves this call unchecked. CDR1 and CDR2 from the germline V gene are ENHRY and SYGVKD. The CDR3 sequence is 15 residues long. CDR3 protein: CAISDPNRRNTEAFF.